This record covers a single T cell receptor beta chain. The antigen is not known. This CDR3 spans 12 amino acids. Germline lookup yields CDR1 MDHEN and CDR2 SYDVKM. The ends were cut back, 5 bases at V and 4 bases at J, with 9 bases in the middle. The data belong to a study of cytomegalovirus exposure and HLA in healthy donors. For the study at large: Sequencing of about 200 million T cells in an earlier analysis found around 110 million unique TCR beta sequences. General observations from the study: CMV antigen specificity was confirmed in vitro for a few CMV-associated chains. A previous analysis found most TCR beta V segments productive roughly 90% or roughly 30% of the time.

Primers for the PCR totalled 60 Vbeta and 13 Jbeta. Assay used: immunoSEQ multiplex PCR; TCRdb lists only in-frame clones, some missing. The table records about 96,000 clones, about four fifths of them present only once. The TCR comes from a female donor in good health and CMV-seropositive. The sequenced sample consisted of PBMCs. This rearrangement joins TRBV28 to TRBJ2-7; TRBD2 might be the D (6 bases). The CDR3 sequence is CASSLGGYEQYF. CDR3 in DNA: TGTGCCAGCAGTCTCGGGGGATACGAGCAGTACTTC.